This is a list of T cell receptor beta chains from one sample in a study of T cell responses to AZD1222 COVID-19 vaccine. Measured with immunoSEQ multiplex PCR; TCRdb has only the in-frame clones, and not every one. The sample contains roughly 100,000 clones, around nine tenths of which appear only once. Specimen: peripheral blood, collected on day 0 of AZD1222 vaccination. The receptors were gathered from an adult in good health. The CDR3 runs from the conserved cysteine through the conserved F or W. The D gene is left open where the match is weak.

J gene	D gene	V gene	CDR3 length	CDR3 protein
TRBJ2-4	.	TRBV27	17	CASSLNRGLGRQNIQYF
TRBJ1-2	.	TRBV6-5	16	CASSYSVMGESYGYTF
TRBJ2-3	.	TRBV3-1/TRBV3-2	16	CASSRTQGRLTDTQYF
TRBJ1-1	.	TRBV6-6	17	CASSPPPGPIMNTEAFF
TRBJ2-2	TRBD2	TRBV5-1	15	CASIEVAGGTGELFF
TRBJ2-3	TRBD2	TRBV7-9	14	CASIGLVSTDTQYF
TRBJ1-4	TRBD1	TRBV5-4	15	CASSLTGESVEKLFF
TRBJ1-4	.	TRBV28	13	CASSYQGNEKLFF
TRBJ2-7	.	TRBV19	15	CASSIQTALTYEQYF
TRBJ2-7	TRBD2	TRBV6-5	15	CASSYSGGPSYEQYF
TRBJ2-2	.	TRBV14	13	CASRLTSTGELFF
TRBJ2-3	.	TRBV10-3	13	CAITSASTDTQYF
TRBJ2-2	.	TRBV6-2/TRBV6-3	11	CASSTGGELFF
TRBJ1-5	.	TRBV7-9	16	CASSLAAGSRNQPQHF
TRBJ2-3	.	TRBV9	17	CASSIFKGGGPTDTQYF
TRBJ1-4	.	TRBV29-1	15	CSVDGDGPTNEKLFF
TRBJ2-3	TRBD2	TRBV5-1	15	CASSLGSGREDTQYF
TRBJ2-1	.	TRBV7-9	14	CASSPDVGYNEQFF
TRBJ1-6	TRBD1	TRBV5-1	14	CASSPTDRDSPLHF
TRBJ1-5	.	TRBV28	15	CASSWGIGGNQPQHF
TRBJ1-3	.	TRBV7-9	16	CASSPSDGSSGNTIYF
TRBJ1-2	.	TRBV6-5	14	CASSYPQASYGYTF